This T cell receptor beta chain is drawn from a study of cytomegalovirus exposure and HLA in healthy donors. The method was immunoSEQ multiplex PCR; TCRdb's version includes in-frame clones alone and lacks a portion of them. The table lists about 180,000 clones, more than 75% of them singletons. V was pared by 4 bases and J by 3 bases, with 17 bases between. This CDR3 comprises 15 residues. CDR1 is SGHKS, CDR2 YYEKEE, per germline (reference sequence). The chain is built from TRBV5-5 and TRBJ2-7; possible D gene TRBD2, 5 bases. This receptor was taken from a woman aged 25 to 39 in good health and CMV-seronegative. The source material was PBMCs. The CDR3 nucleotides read TGTGCCAGCAGCCCAGAGGGCTTAGTTGGCTACGAGCAGTACTTC. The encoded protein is CASSPEGLVGYEQYF.